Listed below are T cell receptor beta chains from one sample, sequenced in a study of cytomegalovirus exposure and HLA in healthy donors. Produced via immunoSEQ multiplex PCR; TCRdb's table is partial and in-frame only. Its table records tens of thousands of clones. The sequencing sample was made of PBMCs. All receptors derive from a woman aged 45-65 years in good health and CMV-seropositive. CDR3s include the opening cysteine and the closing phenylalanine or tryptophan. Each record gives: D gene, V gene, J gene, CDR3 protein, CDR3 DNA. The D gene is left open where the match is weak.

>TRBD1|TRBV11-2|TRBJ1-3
CASSLTDRGAGNTIYF
TGTGCCAGCAGCTTAACGGACAGGGGTGCAGGAAACACCATATATTTT
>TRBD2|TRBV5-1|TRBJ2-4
CASSSAPGASGVKNIQYF
TGCGCCAGCAGCTCCGCCCCCGGGGCCAGCGGGGTCAAAAACATTCAGTACTTC
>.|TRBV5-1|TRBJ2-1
CASRDRDKSYNEQFF
TGCGCCAGCAGGGACCGGGACAAATCCTACAATGAGCAGTTCTTC
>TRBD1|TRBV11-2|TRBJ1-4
CASSLEGGREKLFF
TGTGCCAGCAGCTTAGAAGGGGGCCGGGAAAAACTGTTTTTT
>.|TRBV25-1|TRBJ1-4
CASSARAGGEKLFF
TGTGCCAGCAGTGCGAGGGCGGGGGGTGAAAAACTGTTTTTT
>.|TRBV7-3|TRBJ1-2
CASSPTGGGRNYGYTF
TGTGCCAGCAGCCCGACGGGAGGGGGTAGGAACTATGGCTACACCTTC
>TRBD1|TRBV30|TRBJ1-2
CAWSQGANYGYTF
TGTGCCTGGAGTCAGGGGGCCAACTATGGCTACACCTTC
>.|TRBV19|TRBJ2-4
CASIETGKNIQYF
TGTGCCAGTATAGAAACGGGCAAAAACATTCAGTACTTC
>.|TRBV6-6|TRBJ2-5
CASSYPQETQYF
TGTGCCAGCAGTTACCCTCAAGAGACCCAGTACTTC
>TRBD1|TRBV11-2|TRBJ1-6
CASSLGLGRQGDSPLHF
TGTGCCAGCAGCTTAGGTCTCGGGAGACAGGGGGACTCACCCCTCCACTTT
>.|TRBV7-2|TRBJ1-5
CASASGGNQPQHF
TGTGCCAGCGCGAGCGGTGGCAATCAGCCCCAGCATTTT
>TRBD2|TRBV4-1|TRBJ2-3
CASSQGDYPGTDTQYF
TGCGCCAGCAGCCAAGGGGACTATCCAGGCACAGATACGCAGTATTTT
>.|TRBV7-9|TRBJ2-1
CASSLENEQFF
TGTGCCAGCAGTCTAGAAAATGAGCAGTTCTTC
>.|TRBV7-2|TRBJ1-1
CASSLGLTVNTEAFF
TGTGCCAGCAGCTTAGGCCTCACAGTAAACACTGAAGCTTTCTTT
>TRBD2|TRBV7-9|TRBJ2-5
CASSSSSGGTSETQYF
TGTGCCAGCAGCTCGAGTAGCGGGGGGACTTCAGAGACCCAGTACTTC
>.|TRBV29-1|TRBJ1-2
CSVDKLVTNYGYTF
TGCAGCGTTGATAAGCTAGTCACTAACTATGGCTACACCTTC
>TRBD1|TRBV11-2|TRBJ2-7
CASSSMYRGREQYF
TGTGCCAGCAGCTCGATGTACAGGGGCCGGGAGCAGTACTTC
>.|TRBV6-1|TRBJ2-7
CASSEATGQGYEQYF
TGTGCCAGCAGTGAAGCCACGGGCCAGGGCTACGAGCAGTACTTC
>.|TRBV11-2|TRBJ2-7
CASSLVSGFSYEQYF
TGTGCCAGCAGCCTGGTTTCGGGATTCTCCTACGAGCAGTACTTC
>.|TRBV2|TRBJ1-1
CASRKTVMNTEAFF
TGTGCCAGCAGAAAGACAGTAATGAACACTGAAGCTTTCTTT
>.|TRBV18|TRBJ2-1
CASSPEGGVEQFF
TGTGCCAGCTCACCCGAGGGTGGCGTTGAGCAGTTCTTC
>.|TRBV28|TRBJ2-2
CASSYRLANTGELFF
TGTGCCAGCAGCTATCGGCTAGCGAACACCGGGGAGCTGTTTTTT
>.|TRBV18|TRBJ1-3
CASSPADSGSGNTIYF
TGTGCCAGCTCACCTGCGGACAGCGGCTCTGGAAACACCATATATTTT
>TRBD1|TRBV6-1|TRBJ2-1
CASSSGQVRGDEQFF
TGTGCCAGCAGTTCGGGACAGGTCCGTGGCGATGAGCAGTTCTTC
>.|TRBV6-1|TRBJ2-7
CAILVWPTYEQYF
TGTGCCATCCTAGTATGGCCAACCTACGAGCAGTACTTC
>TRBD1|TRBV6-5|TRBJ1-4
CASSYSPGGEKLFF
TGTGCCAGCAGTTACTCGCCAGGGGGTGAAAAACTGTTTTTT
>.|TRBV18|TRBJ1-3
CASSRESHLGNTIYF
TGTGCCAGCTCACGAGAGTCGCATCTGGGAAACACCATATATTTT
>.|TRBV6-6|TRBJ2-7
CASSSSTSGTWEQYF
.
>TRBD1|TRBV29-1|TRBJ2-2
CSVHRGGNTGELFF
TGCAGCGTTCACAGGGGTGGGAACACCGGGGAGCTGTTTTTT
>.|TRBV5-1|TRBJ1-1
CASSLGGVNTEAFF
TGCGCCAGCAGCCTCGGAGGGGTGAACACTGAAGCTTTCTTT
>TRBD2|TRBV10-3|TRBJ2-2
CAASRTASGSTGELFF
TGTGCCGCATCTCGTACGGCTAGCGGTTCCACCGGGGAGCTGTTTTTT